These 9 T cell receptor beta chains were all obtained from the same sample, sequenced in a study of shared clonotypes between healthy human individuals. Libraries were prepared by immunoSEQ multiplex PCR; TCRdb keeps only in-frame clonotypes and omits some of them. The sample contains approximately 2.4 million clones, about 94% of which appear only once. Sample: naive CD4+ T cells sorted from blood. Subset described: CD45RA+ positively selected. The receptors were sampled from a man between 18 and 29 years old in good health.

The V call is TRBV29-1, the J call TRBJ2-3; 9 bases match TRBD2. Germline V CDR1 and CDR2: SQVTM, ANQGSEA. The CDR3 contains 14 residues. Germline trimming cut 3 bases from V and 3 bases from J; bases unmatched to any gene: 4. The CDR3 loop reads CSVDMREGTDTQYF. DNA for the CDR3: TGCAGCGTTGATATGCGGGAGGGGACAGATACGCAGTATTTT.

This clone was counted once. The rearrangement links TRBV10-3 to TRBJ2-1; 8 bases align to TRBD1. Trimming removed 7 bases from V and 7 bases from J; junction bases left unmatched: 9. The CDR3 contains 14 residues. Germline CDR1 and CDR2: ENHRY and SYGVKD. CDR3 region: CAINPGQGWNEQFF. The CDR3 nucleotides are TGTGCCATCAACCCCGGACAGGGTTGGAATGAGCAGTTCTTC.

The chain has TRBV5-1 and TRBJ1-1; D gene unclear. The CDR3 spans 14 residues. The V gene's germline CDR1 is SGHRS and CDR2 YFSETQ. V lost 0 bases and J lost 6, with 12 bases in between. The CDR3 bases are TGCGCCAGCAGCTTGGATTATGTGGCCCCTGAAGCTTTCTTT. Amino acid sequence: CASSLDYVAPEAFF.

This clone has just one count. This chain uses TRBV9 with TRBJ1-6; D unresolved. CDR1 and CDR2 from the germline V gene are SGDLS and YYNGEE. Trimming removed 1 base from V and 7 bases from J, with 9 bases in between. The CDR3 is made up of 14 amino acids. CDR3 in DNA: TGTGCCAGCAGCGTACAAGAAGGGAATTCACCCCTCCACTTT. Translated, it gives CASSVQEGNSPLHF.

The sample holds one count of this clone. The chain couples TRBV4-1 to TRBJ2-3; TRBD2 matches at 11 bases. J lost 5 bases, V lost 2 bases, and 6 bases had no gene match. CDR1 and CDR2 (germline): MGHRA, YSYEKL. The CDR3 is 16 amino acids. The CDR3 region is CASSQLAGGRRDTQYF. The CDR3 DNA reads TGCGCCAGCAGCCAATTAGCGGGGGGGCGGAGAGATACGCAGTATTTT.

J is TRBJ2-2 and V is TRBV5-6, with D maybe TRBD1 (6 bases). V gave up 4 bases and J gave up 4 bases, with 8 bases separating them. This CDR3 has 13 amino acids. CDR1 and CDR2 from the germline V gene are SGHDT and YYEEEE. In DNA, the CDR3 is TGTGCCAGCAGCACAGGGATCACCGGGGAGCTGTTTTTT. Amino acids: CASSTGITGELFF.

The gene calls are TRBV30 and TRBJ2-2; 9 bases are shared with TRBD2. The CDR3 loop spans 14 amino acids. The V gene's germline CDR1 is GTSNPN and CDR2 SVGIG (reference sequence). Trimming cost V 3 bases and J 3 bases; bases outside gene matches: 2. CDR3 region: CAWRTSGDTGELFF. CDR3 bases: TGTGCCTGGAGGACTAGCGGAGACACCGGGGAGCTGTTTTTT.

This clone was observed once. The chain couples TRBV10-3 to TRBJ1-1; 11 positions agree with TRBD1. Germline V gene lookup returns CDR1 ENHRY and CDR2 SYGVKD. This CDR3 region has 14 residues. The V and J ends lost 0 bases and 12 bases, in that order; junction bases with no gene match: 6. The CDR3 DNA is TGTGCCATCAGTGAGTCCAGGACAGGGGGCGAAACTTTCTTT. This codes for CAISESRTGGETFF.

The chain employs TRBV18 and TRBJ1-1, with 7 nucleotides matching TRBD1. Per the germline V gene, CDR1 is KGHSH and CDR2 is LQKENI. CDR3 length equals 14 residues. J was trimmed by 5 bases and V by 3 bases; bases with no gene match: 6. The CDR3 nucleotides read TGTGCCAGCTCACCGCAAAGACAGGGTACTGAAGCTTTCTTT. Its translation: CASSPQRQGTEAFF. The variable domain in full, with the rest retrieved from reference TRBV18 and TRBJ1-1, is NAGVMQNPRHLVRRRGQEARLRCSPMKGHSHVYWYRQLPEEGLKFMVYLQKENIIDESGMPKERFSAEFPKEGPSILRIQQVVRGDSAAYFCASSPQRQGTEAFFGQGTRLTVV.